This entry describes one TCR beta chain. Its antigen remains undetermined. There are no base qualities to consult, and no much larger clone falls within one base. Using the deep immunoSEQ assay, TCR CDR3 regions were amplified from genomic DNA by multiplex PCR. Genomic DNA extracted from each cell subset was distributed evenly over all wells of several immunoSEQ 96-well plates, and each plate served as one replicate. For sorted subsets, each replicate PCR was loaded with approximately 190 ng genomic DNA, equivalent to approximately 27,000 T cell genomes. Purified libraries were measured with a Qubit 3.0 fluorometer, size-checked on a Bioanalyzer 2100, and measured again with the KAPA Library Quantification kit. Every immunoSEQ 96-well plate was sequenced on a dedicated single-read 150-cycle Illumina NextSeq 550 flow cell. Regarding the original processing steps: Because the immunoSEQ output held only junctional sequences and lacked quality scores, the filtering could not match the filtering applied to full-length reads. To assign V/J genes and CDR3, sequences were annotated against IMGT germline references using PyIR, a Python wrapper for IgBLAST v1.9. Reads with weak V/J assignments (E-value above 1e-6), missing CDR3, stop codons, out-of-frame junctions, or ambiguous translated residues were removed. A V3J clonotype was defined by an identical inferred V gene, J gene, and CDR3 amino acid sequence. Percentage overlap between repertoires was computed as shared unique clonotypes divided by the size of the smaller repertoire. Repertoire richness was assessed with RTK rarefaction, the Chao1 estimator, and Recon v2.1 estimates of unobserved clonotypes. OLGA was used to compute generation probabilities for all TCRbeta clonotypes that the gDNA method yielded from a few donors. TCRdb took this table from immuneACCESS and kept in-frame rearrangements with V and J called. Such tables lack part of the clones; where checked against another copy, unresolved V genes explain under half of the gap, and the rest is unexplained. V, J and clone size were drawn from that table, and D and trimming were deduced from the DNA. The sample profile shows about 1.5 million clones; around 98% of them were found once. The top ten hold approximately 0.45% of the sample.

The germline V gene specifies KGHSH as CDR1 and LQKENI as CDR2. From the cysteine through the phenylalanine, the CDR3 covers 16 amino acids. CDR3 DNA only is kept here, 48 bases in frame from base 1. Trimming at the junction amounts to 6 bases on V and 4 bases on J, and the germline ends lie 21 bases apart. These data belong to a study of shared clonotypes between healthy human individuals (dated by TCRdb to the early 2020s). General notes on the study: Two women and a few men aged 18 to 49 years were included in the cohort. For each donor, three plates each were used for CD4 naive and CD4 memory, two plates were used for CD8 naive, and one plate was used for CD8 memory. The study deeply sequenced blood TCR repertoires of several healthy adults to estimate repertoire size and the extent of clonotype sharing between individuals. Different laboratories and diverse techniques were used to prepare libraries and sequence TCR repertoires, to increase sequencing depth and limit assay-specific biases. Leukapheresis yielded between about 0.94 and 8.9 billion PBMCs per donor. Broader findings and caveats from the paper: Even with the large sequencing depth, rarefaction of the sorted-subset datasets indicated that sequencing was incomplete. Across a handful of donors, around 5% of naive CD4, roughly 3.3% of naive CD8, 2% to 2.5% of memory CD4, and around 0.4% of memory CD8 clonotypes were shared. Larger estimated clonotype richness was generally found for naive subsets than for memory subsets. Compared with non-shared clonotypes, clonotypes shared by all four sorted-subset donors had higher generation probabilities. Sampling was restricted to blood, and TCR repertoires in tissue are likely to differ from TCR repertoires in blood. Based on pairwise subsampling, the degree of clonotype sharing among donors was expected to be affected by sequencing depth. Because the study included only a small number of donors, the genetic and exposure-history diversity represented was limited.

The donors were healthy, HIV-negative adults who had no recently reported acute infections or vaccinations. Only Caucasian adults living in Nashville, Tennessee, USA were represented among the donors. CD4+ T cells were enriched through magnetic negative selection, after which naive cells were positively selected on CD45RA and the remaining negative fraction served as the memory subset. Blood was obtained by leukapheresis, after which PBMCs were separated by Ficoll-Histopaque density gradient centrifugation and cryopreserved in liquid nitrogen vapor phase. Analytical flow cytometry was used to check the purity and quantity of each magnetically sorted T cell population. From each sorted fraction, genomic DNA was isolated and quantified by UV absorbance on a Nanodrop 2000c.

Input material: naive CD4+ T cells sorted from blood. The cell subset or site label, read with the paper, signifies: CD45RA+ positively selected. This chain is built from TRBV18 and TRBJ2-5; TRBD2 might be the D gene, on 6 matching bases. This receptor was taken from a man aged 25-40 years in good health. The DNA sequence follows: TGTGCCAGCTCGCCAACCGGGACTCCGGACCCAGAGACCCAGTACTTC. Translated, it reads CASSPTGTPDPETQYF.